The rows below give T cell receptor beta chains drawn from one sample of a study of cytomegalovirus exposure and HLA in healthy donors. Sequenced by immunoSEQ multiplex PCR; TCRdb stores in-frame clones only, minus some. Seen here are about 100,000 clones, more than 70% observed once, and the top ten hold roughly 19%. Sequenced input: PBMCs. Every receptor here comes from an older woman in good health and CMV-seropositive. The CDR3 runs from the conserved cysteine through the conserved F or W. D genes are given only for firm matches. Clone size is not always given. Where it is, it says once, few, many or a class for expanded clones.

NA | TRBD1 | TRBJ1-1 | TRBV7-9 | TGTGCCAGCAGCCACTACTCGCAGGGGGCAGGGGCTGAAGCTTTCTTT | CASSHYSQGAGAEAFF
NA | TRBD2 | TRBJ2-7 | TRBV18 | TGTGCCAGCTCACCAAGTTTGACTAGCGGGACTGACGAGCAGTACTTC | CASSPSLTSGTDEQYF
NA | TRBD1 | TRBJ1-2 | TRBV4-2 | TGTGCCAGCAGCCCACAGGGGGCTGACTATGGCTACACCTTC | CASSPQGADYGYTF
once | TRBD1 | TRBJ2-5 | TRBV2 | TGTGCCAGCAGTAGGGACAGGGTGGGGGAGACCCAGTACTTC | CASSRDRVGETQYF
NA | NA | TRBJ1-4 | TRBV19 | TGTGCCAGTCTGAGGTTAAGCCCAGAAAAACTGTTTTTT | CASLRLSPEKLFF
NA | TRBD1 | TRBJ1-2 | TRBV9 | TGTGCCAGCAGCGTAGGACAGGGTGGAGGCTACACCTTC | CASSVGQGGGYTF
NA | TRBD1 | TRBJ1-3 | TRBV6-5 | TGTGCCAGCAGTTTGGGACAGTTCTCTGGAAACACCATATATTTT | CASSLGQFSGNTIYF
NA | TRBD1 | TRBJ1-2 | TRBV27 | TGTGCCAGCAGTCACCTCAGTCCGGACAGGGGTGACTATGGCTACACCTTC | CASSHLSPDRGDYGYTF
NA | NA | TRBJ2-7 | TRBV6-5 | TGTGCCAGCAGTTACTCGCAGGGCCCAAACTTCTACGAGCAGTACTTC | CASSYSQGPNFYEQYF
NA | TRBD2 | TRBJ2-7 | TRBV5-1 | TGCGCCAGCAGCTTGGTCTGGCGGGAGGGTGGCGAGCAGTACTTC | CASSLVWREGGEQYF
NA | NA | TRBJ2-7 | TRBV19 | TGTGCCAGTAGTATGTATGGACAGCTACCAATCTACGAGCAGTACTTC | CASSMYGQLPIYEQYF
NA | NA | TRBJ2-7 | TRBV7-9 | TGTGCCAGCAGCTTAGAAGGGCGGGACCACGAGCAGTACTTC | CASSLEGRDHEQYF
once | NA | TRBJ2-7 | TRBV5-4 | TGTGCCAGCAGCTCTGGGGGGAACTCCTACGAGCAGTACTTC | CASSSGGNSYEQYF
NA | NA | TRBJ2-7 | TRBV5-4 | TGTGCCAGCAGCACCGGAGGGGGCCGATCCTACGAGCAGTACTTC | CASSTGGGRSYEQYF
NA | NA | TRBJ2-3 | TRBV19 | TGTGCCAGTAGTATTGGGACTTCCACAGATACGCAGTATTTT | CASSIGTSTDTQYF
NA | NA | TRBJ2-1 | TRBV25-1 | TGTGCCAGCAGTCCCTTTGGAGGGAGGAACAATGAGCAGTTCTTC | CASSPFGGRNNEQFF
NA | NA | TRBJ1-3 | TRBV28 | TGTGCCAGCAGAACAGGGAGCTCTGGAAACACCATATATTTT | CASRTGSSGNTIYF
NA | NA | TRBJ2-1 | TRBV10-3 | TGTGCCATCAGTGGCGAAGGGGACAATGAGCAGTTCTTC | CAISGEGDNEQFF
NA | NA | TRBJ2-1 | TRBV11-3 | TGTGCCAGCAGCTTAGGGGGTAGCGGCCCCTACAATGAGCAGTTCTTC | CASSLGGSGPYNEQFF
NA | TRBD1 | TRBJ2-1 | TRBV9 | TGTGCCAGCAGCGTAAGACAGGGGAATGAGAGGCAGTTCTTC | CASSVRQGNERQFF
few | NA | TRBJ2-3 | TRBV29-1 | TGCAGTTTACTAGAGGGTACAGATACGCAGTATTTT | CSLLEGTDTQYF
once | TRBD1 | TRBJ1-2 | TRBV2 | TGTGCCAGCAGTGAAAGGGACAGGAACTATGGCTACACCTTC | CASSERDRNYGYTF
NA | NA | TRBJ2-2 | TRBV6-5 | TGTGCCAGCGAGGGAATTCAGGCCGGGGAGCTGTTTTTT | CASEGIQAGELFF
NA | NA | TRBJ2-7 | TRBV30 | TGTGCCTGGAGAACTTTCGGGGGGCCCTACGAGCAGTACTTC | CAWRTFGGPYEQYF
NA | TRBD2 | TRBJ2-7 | TRBV6-6 | TGTGCCAGCAGCAGGACTAGCGGGGCCTACGAGCAGTACTTC | CASSRTSGAYEQYF
NA | TRBD1 | TRBJ2-5 | TRBV19 | TGTGCCAGTAGTATGGGATTACAGGGGGCAGAGACCCAGTACTTC | CASSMGLQGAETQYF
few | NA | TRBJ2-5 | TRBV9 | TGTGCCAGCAGCCCCGGGGAGAATCTTGGCTTCGAGACCCAGTACTTC | CASSPGENLGFETQYF